The rows below give T cell receptor beta chains drawn from one sample of a study of Ad26.COV2.S vaccination and SARS-CoV-2 variants. Using immunoSEQ multiplex PCR, the repertoire was profiled, and TCRdb retains in-frame clones only, with some absent. Of roughly 700,000 clones detected, 80% to 90% appear once; the ten largest clones hold around 1.5%. Sequences were derived from peripheral blood, sampled in a trial of Ad26.COV2.S vaccine versus placebo. The receptor set was obtained from a person between 18 and 59 years old who received the Ad26.COV2.S COVID-19 vaccine or a placebo. The CDR3 runs from the conserved cysteine through the conserved F or W. A D gene is named only where the DNA matches it firmly.

V gene: TRBV18; D gene: -; J gene: TRBJ2-2; CDR3 protein: CASSPDGTFGWLFF
V gene: TRBV2; D gene: TRBD1; J gene: TRBJ2-2; CDR3 protein: CASSKGGQGVAGELFF
V gene: TRBV3-1/TRBV3-2; D gene: -; J gene: TRBJ1-3; CDR3 protein: CASSFGGEYGNTIYF
V gene: TRBV19; D gene: TRBD1; J gene: TRBJ2-7; CDR3 protein: CASSPRDRAHEQYF
V gene: TRBV19; D gene: -; J gene: TRBJ1-1; CDR3 protein: CASSIDQIGMNTEAFF
V gene: TRBV5-1; D gene: TRBD2; J gene: TRBJ2-1; CDR3 protein: CASGSGGAVNEQFF
V gene: TRBV29-1; D gene: -; J gene: TRBJ1-1; CDR3 protein: CSVELAWTAHFF
V gene: TRBV15; D gene: -; J gene: TRBJ1-4; CDR3 protein: CATSPRMNEKLFF
V gene: TRBV5-4; D gene: -; J gene: TRBJ1-3; CDR3 protein: CASSKPGTTSGNTIYF
V gene: TRBV19; D gene: TRBD1; J gene: TRBJ1-4; CDR3 protein: CASSRQGTNEKLFF
V gene: TRBV9; D gene: -; J gene: TRBJ2-7; CDR3 protein: CASSVATGRTYEQYF
V gene: TRBV7-6; D gene: -; J gene: TRBJ2-3; CDR3 protein: CASGRRLTTDTQYF
V gene: TRBV5-6; D gene: TRBD2; J gene: TRBJ2-7; CDR3 protein: CASSLDSPRLAGLKQYF
V gene: TRBV2; D gene: TRBD1; J gene: TRBJ1-5; CDR3 protein: CASSWTGMSNQPQHF
V gene: TRBV10-3; D gene: TRBD1; J gene: TRBJ2-2; CDR3 protein: CAITPGQGAGGELFF
V gene: TRBV27; D gene: -; J gene: TRBJ2-7; CDR3 protein: CASGAATSSYEQYF
V gene: TRBV27; D gene: -; J gene: TRBJ1-2; CDR3 protein: CASRPQGLAVGYTF
V gene: TRBV28; D gene: -; J gene: TRBJ2-1; CDR3 protein: CASMTASSYNEQFF
V gene: TRBV11-3; D gene: -; J gene: TRBJ2-5; CDR3 protein: CASSLWYQETQYF
V gene: TRBV5-1; D gene: -; J gene: TRBJ2-3; CDR3 protein: CASSLDPTDTQYF
V gene: TRBV4-1; D gene: -; J gene: TRBJ1-1; CDR3 protein: CASSQDDRMNTEAFF
V gene: TRBV14; D gene: -; J gene: TRBJ1-1; CDR3 protein: CASSQATAGAFF
V gene: TRBV19; D gene: -; J gene: TRBJ1-1; CDR3 protein: CASSIRGNTEAFF
V gene: TRBV15; D gene: TRBD1; J gene: TRBJ2-7; CDR3 protein: CATSNVRDRVSYEQYF
V gene: TRBV19; D gene: -; J gene: TRBJ2-7; CDR3 protein: CASSTKQGPPPYEQYF
V gene: TRBV7-3; D gene: -; J gene: TRBJ1-2; CDR3 protein: CASSPKGPNDYGYTF
V gene: TRBV24-1; D gene: -; J gene: TRBJ2-1; CDR3 protein: CATSSSQRNNEQFF
V gene: TRBV5-1; D gene: TRBD1; J gene: TRBJ2-5; CDR3 protein: CASSRDSPGRETQYF
V gene: TRBV18; D gene: TRBD1; J gene: TRBJ2-7; CDR3 protein: CASSRDRGGEQYF
V gene: TRBV5-1; D gene: -; J gene: TRBJ2-7; CDR3 protein: CASSLVTAEGKQYF
V gene: TRBV5-4; D gene: -; J gene: TRBJ1-4; CDR3 protein: CASSLQGADEKLFF
V gene: TRBV6-2/TRBV6-3; D gene: -; J gene: TRBJ2-1; CDR3 protein: CASTPPSFEQFF
V gene: TRBV5-1; D gene: -; J gene: TRBJ1-4; CDR3 protein: CASSSSGNEKLFF
V gene: TRBV5-6; D gene: -; J gene: TRBJ1-6; CDR3 protein: CASSLAGVYNSPLHF
V gene: TRBV5-1; D gene: -; J gene: TRBJ2-7; CDR3 protein: CASRISTAYEQYF
V gene: TRBV5-1; D gene: -; J gene: TRBJ1-1; CDR3 protein: CASSFGASAGNTEAFF
V gene: TRBV5-1; D gene: -; J gene: TRBJ1-5; CDR3 protein: CASSPEGNQPQHF
V gene: TRBV5-1; D gene: -; J gene: TRBJ2-7; CDR3 protein: CASSFQNSYEQYF
V gene: TRBV2; D gene: TRBD1; J gene: TRBJ1-2; CDR3 protein: CASSVKRTGVGYTF
V gene: TRBV6-5; D gene: TRBD2; J gene: TRBJ2-7; CDR3 protein: CASSYSLAVSYEQYF
V gene: TRBV24-1; D gene: -; J gene: TRBJ2-7; CDR3 protein: CATSDANQYEQYF
V gene: TRBV5-8; D gene: TRBD2; J gene: TRBJ2-5; CDR3 protein: CASSFGSGRAPKSAQYF
V gene: TRBV19; D gene: -; J gene: TRBJ2-4; CDR3 protein: CASRRENIQYF
V gene: TRBV27; D gene: -; J gene: TRBJ1-4; CDR3 protein: CASRKQGISEKLFF
V gene: TRBV21-1; D gene: -; J gene: TRBJ2-3; CDR3 protein: CATVAGGLIGTDTQYF
V gene: TRBV5-1; D gene: -; J gene: TRBJ2-2; CDR3 protein: CASRRSDSTGELFF